What follows are 18 T cell receptor beta chains derived from one specimen sequenced in a study of Tregs in tolerant kidney transplant recipients. Generated by immunoSEQ multiplex PCR, the TCRdb table keeps only in-frame clones and is missing some. This sample's table has 31,000 or so clones. The sample consisted of CD8+ T cells from blood, taken before the transplant. The receptors were gathered from a human donor who received a combined kidney and bone marrow transplant.

CDR3 DNA (partial): TGCGCCAGCAGCTCCGAAACAGGGGTGGAAAACACC. Translating it yields CASSSETGVENT. The entire CDR3 protein reads CASSSETGVENTIYF. The rearrangement uses TRBV5-1 and TRBJ1-3; 7 bases fit TRBD1. From the germline J gene comes the end of the CDR3, since the read stops 3 residues before it. Looked up from germline, CDR1 is SGHRS and CDR2 is YFSETQ. J gave up 6 bases and V 3 bases, and 9 bases lay outside the gene matches. The CDR3 loop spans 15 amino acids. Filled out from reference TRBV5-1 and TRBJ1-3, the complete variable domain reads KAGVTQTPRYLIKTRGQQVTLSCSPISGHRSVSWYQQTPGQGLQFLFEYFSETQRNKGNFPGRFSGRQFSNSRSEMNVSTLELGDSALYLCASSSETGVENTIYFGEGSWLTVV.

Comment on this clone: The sequence runs out 3 residues before the end of the CDR3; the remainder is reconstructed from the germline J gene. The chain recombines TRBV2 with TRBJ2-7; TRBD1 aligns across 10 bases. After removal of 9 bases from V and 1 base from J, the junction contained 0 bases not matched to a gene. The CDR3 is 12 amino acids. Germline V gives CDR1 SNHLY, CDR2 FYNNEI. Here the CDR3 reads CARGQGSYEQYF. The CDR3 DNA, read in part, is TGTGCCAGGGGACAGGGGTCCTACGAG.

On this clone: The read ends 3 residues early relative to the CDR3; the germline J gene fills the gap. The chain has TRBV5-4 and TRBJ2-7; no definite D call. The V end was cut by 4 bases, the J end by 1 base, with 9 bases between. The CDR3 has 13 residues. CDR1 and CDR2 (germline): SGHNT, YYREEE (reference sequence). CDR3 region: CASSLPPSYEQYF. CDR3 DNA, as far as it was read: TGTGCCAGCAGCCTCCCCCCGTCCTACGAG.

About this clone itself: The CDR3 end is not reached by the read, which stops 3 residues before it; the germline J gene fills it in. The V gene is TRBV4-2, the J gene TRBJ2-2; 7 bases are a match to TRBD1. This CDR3 has 15 amino acids. CDR1 is LGHNA and CDR2 is YNFKEQ in the germline V gene. V lost 5 bases to trimming and J lost 5 bases; unmatched junction nucleotides: 8. The CDR3 reads CASSLDRVTTGELFF. CDR3 DNA (partial): TGTGCCAGCAGCTTAGACAGGGTAACGACCGGGGAG.

Comment on this clone: The read gets to within 3 residues of the CDR3 end, and the germline J gene fills in the rest. The chain is built from TRBV18 and TRBJ2-5, with D perhaps matching TRBD1 or TRBD2 (5 bases each). Trimming left V 3 bases short and J 5 bases short, with 16 bases between. The CDR3 runs to 15 residues. Germline V gene sequence: CDR1 KGHSH, CDR2 LQKENI. CDR3 sequence reads: CASSPQGEGQETQYF. The CDR3 DNA, read in part, is TGTGCCAGCTCACCGCAGGGTGAGGGTCAGGAGACC.

With regard to this clone: Germline is not matched at one junction end, which may reflect a read error. The CDR3 end lies 3 residues beyond the end of the read and is filled in from the germline J gene. This chain joins TRBV4-2 and TRBJ2-1; D is perhaps TRBD2 (5 bases). CDR3 length equals 16 residues. Germline lookup yields CDR1 LGHNA and CDR2 YNFKEQ. The CDR3 sequence is CASSQDGSGYYNEQFF. The covered CDR3 bases are TGCGCCAGCAGCCAAGATGGAAGCGGCTACTACAATGAG.

Remarks on this clone: The sequence runs out 3 residues before the end of the CDR3; the remainder is reconstructed from the germline J gene. This chain connects TRBV27 to TRBJ2-1; 7 positions agree with TRBD1. CDR3 size: 15 residues. With 6 bases clipped from V and 7 bases from J, the junction kept 12 bases outside the gene matches. The V gene's germline CDR1 is MNHEY and CDR2 SMNVEV (reference sequence). The CDR3 DNA, read in part, is TGTGCCAGCAGGCGACAGGGAGAGGGTCGGAATGAG. It is translated as CASRRQGEGRNE. The complete CDR3 reads CASRRQGEGRNEQFF.

In regard to this clone: Coverage ceases 3 residues before the CDR3 finishes, and the germline J gene fills in the end. The rearrangement joins TRBV5-1 to TRBJ1-1; maybe TRBD1 (6 bases). Germline values: CDR1 SGHRS, CDR2 YFSETQ. The CDR3 runs 17 residues. Trimming took 1 base from V and 0 from J, leaving 16 bases between them. CDR3 DNA (partial): TGCGCCAGCAGCTTGAGGCAGGGGAACGGGATGAACACTGAA. Protein product: CASSLRQGNGMNTE. The entire CDR3 is CASSLRQGNGMNTEAFF. The full variable domain, with the rest looked up from reference TRBV5-1 and TRBJ1-1, is KAGVTQTPRYLIKTRGQQVTLSCSPISGHRSVSWYQQTPGQGLQFLFEYFSETQRNKGNFPGRFSGRQFSNSRSEMNVSTLELGDSALYLCASSLRQGNGMNTEAFFGQGTRLTVV.

About this clone itself: Sequencing ends 3 residues short of the CDR3 end; the germline J gene provides the rest. This sequence joins TRBV6-1 and TRBJ2-5, with 9 bases identical to TRBD2. The CDR3 loop spans 16 amino acids. Germline lookup yields CDR1 MNHNS and CDR2 SASEGT. The J segment lost 2 bases and the V segment lost 2 bases, leaving 6 bases of the junction unmatched. This chain's CDR3 is CASSEWVAGVQETQYF. CDR3 DNA, as far as it was read: TGTGCCAGCAGTGAATGGGTAGCGGGGGTTCAAGAGACC.

Comments on this clone: The CDR3 end lies 3 residues beyond the end of the read and is filled in from the germline J gene. The chain links TRBV7-6 to TRBJ2-7; D might be TRBD1 (6 bases). V was pared by 0 bases and J by 3 bases, with 12 bases between. Looked up from germline, CDR1 is SGHVS and CDR2 is FNYEAQ. The length of the CDR3 is 15 residues. The sequenced part of the CDR3 DNA is TGTGCCAGCAGCTTAGCCCTAGGGGGTGTCTACGAG. It codes for CASSLALGGVYE. In full, the CDR3 reads CASSLALGGVYEQYF.

According to its frequency, this clone is medium-sized (0.01 to 0.1%). The CDR3 end falls 3 residues outside the read, so it is completed with the germline J gene. The gene calls are TRBV7-8 and TRBJ1-2; 8 nucleotides agree with TRBD1. Germline CDR1 is SGHVS and CDR2 is FQNEAQ. CDR3 length: 15 residues. V dropped 5 bases and J dropped 4; count of bases not matched to a gene: 9. This CDR3 reads CASSPGQGWVYGYTF. CDR3 DNA, as far as it was read: TGTGCCAGCAGCCCTGGACAGGGCTGGGTCTATGGC.

To note about this clone: Read sequence stops 3 residues before the CDR3 end, and the germline J gene provides the missing end. This chain joins TRBV20-1 and TRBJ2-7; D ambiguous. Trimming took 3 bases from V and 4 from J, leaving 7 bases between them. Germline V CDR1 and CDR2: DFQATT, SNEGSKA (reference sequence). CDR3 length: 11 residues. The CDR3 loop is CSASEGYEQYF. The DNA read from the CDR3 is TGCAGTGCTAGCGAAGGTTACGAG.

About this clone: The missing CDR3 end, 3 residues past where the read stops, is filled in from the germline J gene. The rearrangement joins TRBV5-1 to TRBJ2-1; D perhaps matches TRBD2 (6 bases). Germline CDR1 and CDR2: SGHRS and YFSETQ. The CDR3 loop spans 16 amino acids. With 4 bases removed from V and 8 bases from J, the gap between germline ends came to 22 bases. The CDR3 DNA, read in part, is TGCGCCAGCAGCACCGGCGGGGACCCACGATTCCATGAG. Its translation is CASSTGGDPRFHE. The CDR3 in its entirety is CASSTGGDPRFHEQFF. The full variable domain, rest sourced from reference TRBV5-1 and TRBJ2-1, is KAGVTQTPRYLIKTRGQQVTLSCSPISGHRSVSWYQQTPGQGLQFLFEYFSETQRNKGNFPGRFSGRQFSNSRSEMNVSTLELGDSALYLCASSTGGDPRFHEQFFGPGTRLTVL.

A note on this clone: The junction departs from the called germline gene at one end, perhaps through a read error. The observed sequence ends 3 residues before the CDR3 terminus, with the missing tail filled in from the germline J gene. This chain uses TRBV7-7 with TRBJ2-1, with 7 positions matching TRBD1. The CDR3 contains 16 residues. The germline V gene has CDR1 SSHAT and CDR2 FNYEAQ (reference sequence). Here the CDR3 reads CASSFMTGSSYNEQFF. The covered CDR3 bases are TGTGCTAGCAGCTTTATGACAGGGAGCTCCTACAATGAG. Looking up the rest from reference TRBV7-7 and TRBJ2-1 gives the full variable domain: GAGVSQSPRYKVTKRGQDVTLRCDPISSHATLYWYQQALGQGPEFLTYFNYEAQPDKSGLPSDRFSAERPEGSISTLTIQRTEQRDSAMYRCASSFMTGSSYNEQFFGPGTRLTVL.

In regard to this clone: The read gets to within 3 residues of the CDR3 end, and the germline J gene fills in the rest. This chain joins TRBV7-6 and TRBJ2-7; TRBD2 matches at 7 bases. The CDR3 runs 17 residues. Germline V lookup: CDR1 SGHVS, CDR2 FNYEAQ. The J segment lost 1 base and the V segment lost 5 bases, leaving 14 bases of the junction unmatched. The sequenced CDR3 bases are TGTGCCAGCAGCCCCCGAGCCTGGGGTAGCGGGTCCTACGAG. The encoded protein is CASSPRAWGSGSYE. The whole CDR3 protein is CASSPRAWGSGSYEQYF.

Note on this clone: At one boundary the junction diverges from the germline segment, which might be a read error. With the read ending 3 residues before the CDR3 end, the germline J gene is used to fill in that end. V is TRBV7-7 and J is TRBJ2-5; TRBD1 aligns across 7 bases. There are 15 residues in the CDR3. The germline gives CDR1 SSHAT, CDR2 FNYEAQ (reference sequence). CDR3 residues: CASSSTGELGETQYF. The CDR3 DNA, read in part, is TGTGCTAGCAGCTCCACAGGGGAGTTAGGAGAGACC.

A word on this clone: The read gets to within 3 residues of the CDR3 end, and the germline J gene fills in the rest. The rearrangement links TRBV6-1 to TRBJ2-7, with unresolved D. Germline CDR1 MNHNS, CDR2 SASEGT. The CDR3 consists of 15 residues. The germline V and J ends were trimmed by 0 bases and 4 bases, with 13 bases remaining between them. Here the CDR3 reads CASSEAGSPGYEQYF. The DNA read from the CDR3 is TGTGCCAGCAGTGAAGCAGGGTCCCCTGGGTACGAG.

Notes on this clone: The read terminates 3 residues before the CDR3 end, so the remaining end is supplied by the germline J gene. The rearrangement joins TRBV10-1 to TRBJ1-1; tentative D call: TRBD1 (6 bases). The CDR3 has 14 residues. Trimming removed 2 bases at V and 0 bases at J, with 7 bases between. Germline loops: CDR1 WNHNN, CDR2 SYGVQD (reference sequence). The CDR3 bases that were read are TGCGCCAGCAGTGAGGGACAGCTGAACACTGAA. Residues: CASSEGQLNTE. The full-length CDR3 reads as CASSEGQLNTEAFF.